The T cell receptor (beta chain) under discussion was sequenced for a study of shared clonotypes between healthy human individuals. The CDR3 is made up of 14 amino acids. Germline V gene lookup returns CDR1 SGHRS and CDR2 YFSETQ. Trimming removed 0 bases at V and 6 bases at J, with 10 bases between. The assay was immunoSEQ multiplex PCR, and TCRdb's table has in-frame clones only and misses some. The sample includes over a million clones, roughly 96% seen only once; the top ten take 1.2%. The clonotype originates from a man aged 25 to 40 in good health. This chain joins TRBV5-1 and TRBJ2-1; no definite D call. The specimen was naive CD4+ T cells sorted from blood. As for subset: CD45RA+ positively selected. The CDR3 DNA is TGCGCCAGCAGCTTGGCAGGCCACGCCAATGAGCAGTTCTTC. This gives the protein CASSLAGHANEQFF.